The 15 T cell receptor beta chains below were found in one sample sequenced in a study. One entry per CDR3 protein, called by TCRdb with MiXCR from the RT-PCR reads. The sample lists almost 700,000 distinct CDR3 sequences; approximately 15% were seen once. Sample: memory CD4+ T cells from blood. The receptor source for this set is a female donor in good health, serving as a healthy control.

Concerning this clonotype itself: This may stem from a read error, because a much larger clone lies one nucleotide away. This chain's CDR3 is CAVSGGAGTQETQYF. Here the CDR3 DNA reads TGTGCCGTCAGTGGAGGTGCAGGAACCCAAGAGACCCAGTACTTC. This chain joins TRBV10-3 and TRBJ2-5, with a tentative D call TRBD2 (5 bases). Germline CDR1 reads ENHRY; CDR2 reads SYGVKD. CDR3 length equals 15 residues.

Remarks on this clonotype: Being one base from a much bigger clone, this may be a read error. This chain connects TRBV2 to TRBJ2-5, with 13 bases identical to TRBD2. Trimming took 4 bases from V and 1 from J; bases not matched to a gene: 0. Germline assignment: CDR1 SNHLY and CDR2 FYNNEI. The CDR3 loop spans 15 amino acids. CDR3 amino acids: CASSGTSGSQETQYF. The CDR3 DNA follows: TGTGCCAGCAGTGGGACTAGCGGGAGCCAAGAGACCCAGTACTTC.

The chain recombines TRBV25-1 with TRBJ2-2; 7 nucleotides agree with TRBD1. This CDR3 is 16 amino acids long. Germline V lookup: CDR1 MGHDK, CDR2 SYGVNS. The V and J ends lost 5 bases and 1 base, in that order; junction bases with no gene match: 7. For the CDR3, the DNA is TGTGCCAGCAGTTCTCAGACAGGGAGGAACACCGGGGAGCTGTTTTTT. Protein product: CASSSQTGRNTGELFF.

The V call is TRBV20-1, the J call TRBJ2-1, with TRBD2 identical over 7 bases. Germline values: CDR1 DFQATT, CDR2 SNEGSKA (reference sequence). The CDR3 is 12 residues long. J was trimmed by 9 bases and V by 3 bases; bases with no gene match: 5. The CDR3 loop reads CSARWGGVEQFF. The CDR3 DNA follows: TGCAGTGCTAGGTGGGGGGGGGTTGAGCAGTTCTTC.

Many counts were recorded for this clonotype. This sequence joins TRBV4-3 and TRBJ1-2; D gene ambiguous. Per the germline V gene, CDR1 is LGHNA and CDR2 is YSLEER. This CDR3 is 16 amino acids long. V was clipped by 0 bases and J by 5 bases, with 16 bases between them. The CDR3 is CASSQDFIGSGYGYTF. CDR3 coding DNA: TGCGCCAGCAGCCAAGATTTTATAGGAAGTGGGTATGGCTACACCTTC.

This clonotype was seen only a few times. The chain recombines TRBV29-1 with TRBJ1-1; D is possibly TRBD1 (5 bases). The V gene lost 7 bases and the J gene lost 2 bases, with 14 bases spanning the gap. The CDR3 length is 13 residues. Germline V lookup: CDR1 SQVTM, CDR2 ANQGSEA. CDR3 coding DNA: TGCAGCGGGGACGGGACGGCAAACACTGAAGCTTTCTTT. Amino acid sequence: CSGDGTANTEAFF.

The rearrangement links TRBV11-2 to TRBJ1-1; D gene unclear. V was clipped by 1 base and J by 7 bases, with 10 bases between them. CDR1 and CDR2 from the germline V gene are SGHAT and FQNNGV. The CDR3 totals 13 residues. For the CDR3, the DNA is TGTGCCAGCAGCTTAGGATCAGGTCTTGAAGCTTTCTTT. It encodes CASSLGSGLEAFF.

This clonotype was detected only a few times. The chain links TRBV6-1 to TRBJ1-1, with D uncertain. Germline V gene sequence: CDR1 MNHNS, CDR2 SASEGT. Trimming took 7 bases from V and 3 from J, leaving 12 bases between them. The CDR3 is 13 residues long. The DNA of the CDR3 is TGTGCCAGCACCGGTTTTGGGGACACTGAAGCTTTCTTT. It translates to CASTGFGDTEAFF.

The rearrangement uses TRBV4-2 and TRBJ2-7; D is possibly TRBD2 (5 bases). V gave up 5 bases and J gave up 0 bases, with 14 bases separating them. The CDR3 extends over 15 amino acids. Germline V gives CDR1 LGHNA, CDR2 YNFKEQ. CDR3 protein: CASSASRESSYEQYF. DNA for the CDR3: TGTGCCAGCAGCGCCTCGAGGGAGAGCTCCTACGAGCAGTACTTC.

This sequence joins TRBV27 and TRBJ2-3, with 8 bases identical to TRBD1. Germline lookup yields CDR1 MNHEY and CDR2 SMNVEV (reference sequence). After removal of 5 bases from V and 8 bases from J, the junction contained 15 bases not matched to a gene. The CDR3 covers 16 residues. CDR3 sequence reads: CASSPNAGQARGTQYF. The CDR3 nucleotides are TGTGCCAGCAGTCCTAACGCGGGACAGGCAAGAGGTACGCAGTATTTT.

This chain uses TRBV5-5 with TRBJ1-1, with D possibly matching TRBD1 (6 bases). The germline V gene encodes CDR1 SGHKS and CDR2 YYEKEE (reference sequence). The germline V and J ends were trimmed by 7 bases and 3 bases, with 16 bases remaining between them. The CDR3 sequence is 14 residues long. DNA of the CDR3: TGTGCCAGCCGCAGGGGTGGGGCGGACACTGAAGCTTTCTTT. Encoded protein: CASRRGGADTEAFF. Complete variable domain (other parts from reference TRBV5-5 and TRBJ1-1): DAGVTQSPTHLIKTRGQQVTLRCSPISGHKSVSWYQQVLGQGPQFIFQYYEKEERGRGNFPDRFSARQFPNYSSELNVNALLLGDSALYLCASRRGGADTEAFFGQGTRLTVV.

This rearrangement joins TRBV6-2 or TRBV6-3 to TRBJ2-5, with D perhaps matching TRBD2 (5 bases). The CDR3 totals 12 residues. CDR1 is MNHEY, CDR2 SVGEGT, per germline. Trimming left V 2 bases short and J 4 bases short, with 5 bases between. CDR3 amino acids: CASSYLAETQYF. CDR3 bases: TGTGCCAGCAGTTACCTAGCAGAGACCCAGTACTTC.

This clonotype occurred many times. CDR3 loop: CAITPDPNTEAFF. DNA for the CDR3: TGTGCCATCACGCCAGACCCTAACACTGAAGCTTTCTTT. The V gene is TRBV10-3, the J gene TRBJ1-1; D uncertain. The CDR3 is 13 amino acids. V shed 7 bases and J shed 2 bases, with 11 bases lying between them. The germline CDR1 and CDR2 sequences are ENHRY and SYGVKD.

The chain links TRBV4-1 to TRBJ2-2; D gene ambiguous. The CDR3 totals 15 residues. With 1 base removed from V and 3 bases from J, the gap between germline ends came to 9 bases. Germline V CDR1 and CDR2: MGHRA, YSYEKL. CDR3 sequence: CASSQAPTDTGELFF. CDR3 nucleotide sequence: TGCGCCAGCAGCCAAGCCCCTACGGACACCGGGGAGCTGTTTTTT.

This clonotype was picked up many times. The chain combines TRBV5-1 with TRBJ2-1, with unresolved D. This CDR3 contains 15 residues. Looked up from germline, CDR1 is SGHRS and CDR2 is YFSETQ. V was trimmed by 0 bases and J by 3 bases, leaving 10 bases between them. Here the CDR3 reads CASSLGSAGYNEQFF. Written as DNA, the CDR3 is TGCGCCAGCAGCTTGGGGAGCGCTGGCTACAATGAGCAGTTCTTC.